The next 12 T cell receptor beta chains were all read from a single sample in a study of blood T cell repertoires in COVID-19. Profiled with immunoSEQ multiplex PCR; TCRdb holds only in-frame clones, not every one. The data contain approximately 170,000 clones, under 85% of them singletons. Specimen: peripheral blood. These receptors originate from a man aged 60 to 75 who had recovered from COVID-19.

The V gene is TRBV6-6, the J gene TRBJ2-2, with D unresolved. CDR3 length: 14 residues. Germline V gene data show CDR1 as MNHNY and CDR2 as SVGAGI (reference sequence). V gave up 4 bases and J gave up 0 bases, with 6 bases separating them. The DNA of the CDR3 is TGTGCCAGCAGTTCCCTAGCGAACACCGGGGAGCTGTTTTTT. This translates into CASSSLANTGELFF.

The chain's CDR3 is CASSPAVAGEQFF. Here the CDR3 DNA reads TGTGCCAGCAGCCCCGCGGTGGCGGGTGAGCAGTTCTTC. This chain joins TRBV7-3 and TRBJ2-1; possible D gene TRBD2, 5 bases. The V and J ends lost 5 bases and 9 bases respectively, with 14 bases between them. This CDR3 is 13 amino acids long. Germline CDR1 is SGHTA and CDR2 is FQGTGA. Filled out from reference TRBV7-3 and TRBJ2-1, the complete variable domain reads GAGVSQTPSNKVTEKGKYVELRCDPISGHTALYWYRQSLGQGPEFLIYFQGTGAADDSGLPNDRFFAVRPEGSVSTLKIQRTERGDSAVYLCASSPAVAGEQFFGPGTRLTVL.

The V and J genes are TRBV12-3 or TRBV12-4 and TRBJ1-2; no reliable D call. V dropped 0 bases and J dropped 4 bases, with 6 bases sitting between them. This CDR3 comprises 13 residues. For the CDR3, the DNA is TGTGCCAGCAGTTTAGCCGAGTCCTATGGCTACACCTTC. It specifies CASSLAESYGYTF.

CDR3 in amino acids: CASSLTGTGQETQYF. The CDR3 DNA reads as TGTGCCAGCAGCTTGACAGGGACCGGCCAAGAGACCCAGTACTTC. J is TRBJ2-5 and V is TRBV6-6; the match to TRBD1 covers 7 bases. Germline V gene lookup returns CDR1 MNHNY and CDR2 SVGAGI (reference sequence). The CDR3 contains 15 residues. The J segment lost 1 base and the V segment lost 6 bases, leaving 8 bases of the junction unmatched.

At least ten counts were recorded for this clone. The V gene is TRBV12-3 or TRBV12-4, the J gene TRBJ1-1; unclear D gene. The CDR3 runs to 13 residues. V lost 5 bases and J 3 bases, leaving 10 bases between the germline ends. CDR3: CASSPTRHTEAFF. The CDR3 DNA reads as TGTGCCAGCAGTCCGACACGCCACACTGAAGCTTTCTTT.

The V call is TRBV6-6, the J call TRBJ1-5; 7 nucleotides agree with TRBD1. In germline, CDR1 is MNHNY, CDR2 SVGAGI (reference sequence). V dropped 5 bases and J dropped 1; count of bases not matched to a gene: 8. The CDR3 has 16 amino acids. The CDR3 sequence: CASSHKRDRSNQPQHF. CDR3 in DNA: TGTGCCAGCAGTCACAAACGGGACAGAAGCAATCAGCCCCAGCATTTT.

V and J are TRBV9 and TRBJ2-1, with TRBD1 matching over 11 bases. The V segment lost 4 bases and the J segment 7 bases; nucleotides outside the gene matches: 13. Germline V lookup: CDR1 SGDLS, CDR2 YYNGEE. This CDR3 region has 17 residues. The CDR3 here is CASSYRDRGKWGNEQFF. CDR3 nucleotide sequence: TGTGCCAGCAGCTACCGGGACAGGGGGAAGTGGGGGAATGAGCAGTTCTTC.

This clone was counted only a few times. The chain joins TRBV5-1 to TRBJ2-7, with D possibly TRBD1 on 5 matching bases. Germline assignment: CDR1 SGHRS and CDR2 YFSETQ. Trimming stripped 0 bases from V and 5 bases from J, with 12 bases between. This CDR3 region has 14 residues. CDR3: CASSLEGRAHEQYF. CDR3 DNA sequence: TGCGCCAGCAGCTTGGAGGGCAGGGCCCACGAGCAGTACTTC.

This chain connects TRBV14 to TRBJ2-5, with D perhaps TRBD2 (5 bases). This CDR3 spans 16 amino acids. Looked up from germline, CDR1 is SGHDN and CDR2 is FVKESK. V lost 2 bases and J lost 2, with 15 bases in between. This chain's CDR3 is CASSQLVGRGQETQYF. The CDR3 bases are TGTGCCAGCAGCCAATTGGTGGGGAGAGGGCAAGAGACCCAGTACTTC.

The rearrangement links TRBV29-1 to TRBJ1-2, with D possibly matching TRBD1 (5 bases). CDR3 length equals 13 residues. The germline CDR1 and CDR2 sequences are SQVTM and ANQGSEA. V lost 7 bases to trimming and J lost 0 bases, with 12 bases between them. CDR3 region: CSATDITNYGYTF. The CDR3 DNA sequence: TGCAGCGCTACGGACATAACTAACTATGGCTACACCTTC. Complete variable domain (other parts from reference TRBV29-1 and TRBJ1-2): SAVISQKPSRDICQRGTSLTIQCQVDSQVTMMFWYRQQPGQSLTLIATANQGSEATYESGFVIDKFPISRPNLTFSTLTVSNMSPEDSSIYLCSATDITNYGYTFGSGTRLTVV.

The genes are TRBV5-8 and TRBJ2-3; a possible D gene is TRBD1 (5 bases). CDR3 length: 13 residues. V lost 0 bases to trimming and J lost 3 bases, with 5 bases between them. Germline V gene lookup returns CDR1 SGHTS and CDR2 YDEGEE. In DNA, the CDR3 is TGTGCCAGCAGCTTGGAGGGGACAGATACGCAGTATTTT. The encoded protein is CASSLEGTDTQYF.

This clone appeared a few times. The chain joins TRBV6-5 to TRBJ2-3, with 9 bases lining up with TRBD1. Germline trimming cut 6 bases from V and 6 bases from J; bases unmatched to any gene: 10. The CDR3 spans 15 residues. CDR1 is MNHEY and CDR2 is SVGAGI in the germline V gene. DNA for the CDR3: TGTGCCAGCAGGGACAGGGGCCTTAGCTCGGATACGCAGTATTTT. Amino acid sequence: CASRDRGLSSDTQYF.